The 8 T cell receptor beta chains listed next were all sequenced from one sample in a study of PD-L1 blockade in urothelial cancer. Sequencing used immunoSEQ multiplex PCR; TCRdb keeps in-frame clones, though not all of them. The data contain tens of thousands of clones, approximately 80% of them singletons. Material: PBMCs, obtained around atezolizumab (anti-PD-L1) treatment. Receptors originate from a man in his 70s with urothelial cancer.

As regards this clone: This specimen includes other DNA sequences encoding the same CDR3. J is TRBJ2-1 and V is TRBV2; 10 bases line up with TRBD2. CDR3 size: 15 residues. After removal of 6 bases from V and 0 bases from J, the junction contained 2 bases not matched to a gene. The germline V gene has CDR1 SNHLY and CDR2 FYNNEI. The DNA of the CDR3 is TGTGCCAGCAGCGTAGCGGGGGGCTCCTACAATGAGCAGTTCTTC. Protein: CASSVAGGSYNEQFF.

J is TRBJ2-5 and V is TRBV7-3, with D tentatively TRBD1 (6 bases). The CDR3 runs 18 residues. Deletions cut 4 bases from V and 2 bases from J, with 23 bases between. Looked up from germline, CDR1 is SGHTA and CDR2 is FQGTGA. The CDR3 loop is CASSSRTGDTYSQETQYF. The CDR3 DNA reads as TGTGCCAGCAGCTCAAGGACCGGGGACACCTATTCTCAAGAGACCCAGTACTTC.

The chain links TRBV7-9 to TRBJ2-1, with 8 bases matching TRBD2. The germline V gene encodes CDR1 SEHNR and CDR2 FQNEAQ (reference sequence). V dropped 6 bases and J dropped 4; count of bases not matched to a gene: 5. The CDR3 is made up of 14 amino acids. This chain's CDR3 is CASRKAGAYNEQFF. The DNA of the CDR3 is TGTGCCAGCAGAAAAGCGGGAGCTTACAATGAGCAGTTCTTC.

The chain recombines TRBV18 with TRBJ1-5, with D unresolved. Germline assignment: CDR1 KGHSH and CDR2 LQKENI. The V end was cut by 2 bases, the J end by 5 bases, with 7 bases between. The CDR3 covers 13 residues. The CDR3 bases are TGTGCCAGCTCACCAGTCGAGGATCAGCCCCAGCATTTT. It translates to CASSPVEDQPQHF.

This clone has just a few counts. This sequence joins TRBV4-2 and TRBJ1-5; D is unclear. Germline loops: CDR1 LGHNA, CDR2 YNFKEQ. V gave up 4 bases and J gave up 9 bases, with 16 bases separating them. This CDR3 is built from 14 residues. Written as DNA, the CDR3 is TGTGCCAGCAGCCTGACGGACGGTGAGGGGCCCCAGCATTTT. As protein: CASSLTDGEGPQHF.

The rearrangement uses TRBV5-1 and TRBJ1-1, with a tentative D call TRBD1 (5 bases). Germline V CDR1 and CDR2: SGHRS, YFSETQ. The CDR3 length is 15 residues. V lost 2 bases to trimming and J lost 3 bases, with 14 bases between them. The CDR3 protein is CASSFSPSGHTEAFF. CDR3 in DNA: TGCGCCAGCAGCTTCTCCCCGTCAGGGCACACTGAAGCTTTCTTT.

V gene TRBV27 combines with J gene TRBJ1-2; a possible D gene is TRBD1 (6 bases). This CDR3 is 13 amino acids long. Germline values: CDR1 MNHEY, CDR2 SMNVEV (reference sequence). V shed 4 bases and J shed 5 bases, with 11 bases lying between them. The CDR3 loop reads CASSSGEAYGYTF. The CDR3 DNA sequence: TGTGCCAGCAGTTCAGGGGAAGCTTATGGCTACACCTTC.

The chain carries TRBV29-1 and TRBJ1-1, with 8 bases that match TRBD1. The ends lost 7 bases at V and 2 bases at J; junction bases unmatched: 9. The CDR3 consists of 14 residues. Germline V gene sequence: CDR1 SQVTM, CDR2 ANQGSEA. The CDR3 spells CSGVQGALNTEAFF. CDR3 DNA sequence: TGCAGCGGGGTTCAGGGGGCGCTTAACACTGAAGCTTTCTTT.